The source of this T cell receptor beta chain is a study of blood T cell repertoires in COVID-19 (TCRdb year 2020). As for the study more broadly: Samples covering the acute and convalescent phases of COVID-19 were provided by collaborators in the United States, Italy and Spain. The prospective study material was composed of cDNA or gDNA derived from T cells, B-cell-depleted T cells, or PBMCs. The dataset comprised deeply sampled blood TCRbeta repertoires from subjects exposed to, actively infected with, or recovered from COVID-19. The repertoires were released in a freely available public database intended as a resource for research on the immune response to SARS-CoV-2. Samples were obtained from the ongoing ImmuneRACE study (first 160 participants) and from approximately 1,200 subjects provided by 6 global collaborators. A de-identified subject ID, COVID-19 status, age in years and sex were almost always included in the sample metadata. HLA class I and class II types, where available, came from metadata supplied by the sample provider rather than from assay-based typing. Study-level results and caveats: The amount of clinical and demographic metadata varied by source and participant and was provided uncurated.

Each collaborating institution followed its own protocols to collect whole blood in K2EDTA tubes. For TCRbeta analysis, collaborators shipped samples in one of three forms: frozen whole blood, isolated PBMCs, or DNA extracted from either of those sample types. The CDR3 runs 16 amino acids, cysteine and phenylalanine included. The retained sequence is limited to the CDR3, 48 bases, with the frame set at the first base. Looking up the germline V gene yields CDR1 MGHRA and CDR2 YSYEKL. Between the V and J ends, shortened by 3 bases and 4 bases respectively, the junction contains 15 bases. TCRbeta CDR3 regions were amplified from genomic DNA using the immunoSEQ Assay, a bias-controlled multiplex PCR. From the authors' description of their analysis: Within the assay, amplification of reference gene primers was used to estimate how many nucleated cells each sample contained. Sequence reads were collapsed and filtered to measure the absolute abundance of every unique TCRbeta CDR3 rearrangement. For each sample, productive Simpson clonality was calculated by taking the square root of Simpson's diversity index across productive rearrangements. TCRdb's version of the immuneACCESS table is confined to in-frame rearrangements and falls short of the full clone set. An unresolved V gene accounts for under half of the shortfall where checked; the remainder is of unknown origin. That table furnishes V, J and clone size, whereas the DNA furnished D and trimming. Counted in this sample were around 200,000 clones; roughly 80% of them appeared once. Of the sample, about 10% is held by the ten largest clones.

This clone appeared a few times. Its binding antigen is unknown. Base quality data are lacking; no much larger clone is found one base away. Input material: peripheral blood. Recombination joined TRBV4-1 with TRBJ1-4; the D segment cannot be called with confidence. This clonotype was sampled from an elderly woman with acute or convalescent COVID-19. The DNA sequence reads TGCGCCAGCAGCCAGAGGACGAGCGGCAATAATGAAAAACTGTTTTTT. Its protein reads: CASSQRTSGNNEKLFF.